These 7 T cell receptor beta chains were sequenced from one sample in a study of cytomegalovirus exposure and HLA in healthy donors (dated by TCRdb to about 2017). The method was the immunoSEQ multiplex PCR assay. For the multiplex PCR, a mixture combining 60 forward primers for TCR Vbeta segments and 13 reverse primers for TCR Jbeta segments was used. TCRdb holds this immuneACCESS table with in-frame rearrangements only. Some clones are missing; in checked studies, unresolved V genes explain under half, and the rest has no known cause. Present in this sample are 150,000 to 200,000 clones, nearly 80% of which were seen just once. The ten largest clones add up to about 14% of the sample. The sequencing sample was made of PBMCs. Receptors originate from a man in his fifties or sixties in good health and CMV-seropositive.

The chain links TRBV4-3 to TRBJ2-3; TRBD2 matches at 13 bases. The CDR3 runs 16 residues. Germline V gives CDR1 LGHNA, CDR2 YSLEER. Trimming at V came to 4 bases and at J to 1 base, leaving 2 bases not matched to a gene. CDR3 sequence (DNA): TGCGCCAGCAGCCTAGGACTAGCGGGGGGCACAGATACGCAGTATTTT. This translates into CASSLGLAGGTDTQYF.

V usage is TRBV7-2 and J usage is TRBJ1-2, with D uncertain. Trimming removed 1 base from V and 0 bases from J, with 9 bases in between. CDR1 is SGHTA and CDR2 is FQGNSA in the germline V gene. This CDR3 is built from 15 residues. In DNA form, the CDR3 reads TGTGCCAGCAGCTTAGGTCGGAGGACTAACTATGGCTACACCTTC. Its translation: CASSLGRRTNYGYTF. The full variable domain, in which reference TRBV7-2 and TRBJ1-2 provide the parts outside the CDR3, is GAGVSQSPSNKVTEKGKDVELRCDPISGHTALYWYRQSLGQGLEFLIYFQGNSAPDKSGLPSDRFSAERTGGSVSTLTIQRTQQEDSAVYLCASSLGRRTNYGYTFGSGTRLTVV.

V is TRBV30 and J is TRBJ2-3; D is ambiguous. This CDR3 has 15 residues. The V end was cut by 0 bases, the J end by 0 bases, with 10 bases between. Germline-derived CDR1 and CDR2 are GTSNPN and SVGIG (reference sequence). This CDR3 reads CAWSVVAPSTDTQYF. CDR3 bases: TGTGCCTGGAGTGTAGTAGCCCCTAGCACAGATACGCAGTATTTT.

This clone was seen just once. This rearrangement joins TRBV28 to TRBJ2-2; D call uncertain. V dropped 9 bases and J dropped 4 bases, with 12 bases sitting between them. Germline CDR1 reads MDHEN; CDR2 reads SYDVKM. The CDR3 extends over 13 amino acids. The CDR3 spells CASETSTTGELFF. CDR3 DNA: TGTGCCAGTGAAACAAGTACCACCGGGGAGCTGTTTTTT.

The chain is built from TRBV5-8 and TRBJ2-7; no firm D call. Germline V gene lookup returns CDR1 SGHTS and CDR2 YDEGEE. CDR3 length equals 11 residues. V was clipped by 0 bases and J by 5 bases, with 3 bases between them. The CDR3 sequence is CASSLVDEQYF. The CDR3 region has the DNA TGTGCCAGCAGCTTGGTCGACGAGCAGTACTTC.

This clone was recorded only once. The V call is TRBV7-9, the J call TRBJ1-2, with 8 bases identical to TRBD1. The CDR3 totals 18 residues. Trimming removed 3 bases from V and 0 bases from J; junction bases left unmatched: 12. Germline lookup yields CDR1 SEHNR and CDR2 FQNEAQ (reference sequence). The CDR3 DNA sequence: TGTGCCAGCAGCTTGGTTACCGGGACAGGAGCTCCTAACTATGGCTACACCTTC. As protein: CASSLVTGTGAPNYGYTF.

The chain combines TRBV19 with TRBJ2-1; D possibly corresponds to TRBD1 (6 bases). The CDR3 has 15 residues. Germline CDR1 is LNHDA and CDR2 is SQIVND (reference sequence). With 3 bases removed from V and 3 bases from J, the gap between germline ends came to 12 bases. As DNA, the CDR3 is TGTGCCAGTAGTATTACAGGGACGCTCTACAATGAGCAGTTCTTC. Encoded protein: CASSITGTLYNEQFF.